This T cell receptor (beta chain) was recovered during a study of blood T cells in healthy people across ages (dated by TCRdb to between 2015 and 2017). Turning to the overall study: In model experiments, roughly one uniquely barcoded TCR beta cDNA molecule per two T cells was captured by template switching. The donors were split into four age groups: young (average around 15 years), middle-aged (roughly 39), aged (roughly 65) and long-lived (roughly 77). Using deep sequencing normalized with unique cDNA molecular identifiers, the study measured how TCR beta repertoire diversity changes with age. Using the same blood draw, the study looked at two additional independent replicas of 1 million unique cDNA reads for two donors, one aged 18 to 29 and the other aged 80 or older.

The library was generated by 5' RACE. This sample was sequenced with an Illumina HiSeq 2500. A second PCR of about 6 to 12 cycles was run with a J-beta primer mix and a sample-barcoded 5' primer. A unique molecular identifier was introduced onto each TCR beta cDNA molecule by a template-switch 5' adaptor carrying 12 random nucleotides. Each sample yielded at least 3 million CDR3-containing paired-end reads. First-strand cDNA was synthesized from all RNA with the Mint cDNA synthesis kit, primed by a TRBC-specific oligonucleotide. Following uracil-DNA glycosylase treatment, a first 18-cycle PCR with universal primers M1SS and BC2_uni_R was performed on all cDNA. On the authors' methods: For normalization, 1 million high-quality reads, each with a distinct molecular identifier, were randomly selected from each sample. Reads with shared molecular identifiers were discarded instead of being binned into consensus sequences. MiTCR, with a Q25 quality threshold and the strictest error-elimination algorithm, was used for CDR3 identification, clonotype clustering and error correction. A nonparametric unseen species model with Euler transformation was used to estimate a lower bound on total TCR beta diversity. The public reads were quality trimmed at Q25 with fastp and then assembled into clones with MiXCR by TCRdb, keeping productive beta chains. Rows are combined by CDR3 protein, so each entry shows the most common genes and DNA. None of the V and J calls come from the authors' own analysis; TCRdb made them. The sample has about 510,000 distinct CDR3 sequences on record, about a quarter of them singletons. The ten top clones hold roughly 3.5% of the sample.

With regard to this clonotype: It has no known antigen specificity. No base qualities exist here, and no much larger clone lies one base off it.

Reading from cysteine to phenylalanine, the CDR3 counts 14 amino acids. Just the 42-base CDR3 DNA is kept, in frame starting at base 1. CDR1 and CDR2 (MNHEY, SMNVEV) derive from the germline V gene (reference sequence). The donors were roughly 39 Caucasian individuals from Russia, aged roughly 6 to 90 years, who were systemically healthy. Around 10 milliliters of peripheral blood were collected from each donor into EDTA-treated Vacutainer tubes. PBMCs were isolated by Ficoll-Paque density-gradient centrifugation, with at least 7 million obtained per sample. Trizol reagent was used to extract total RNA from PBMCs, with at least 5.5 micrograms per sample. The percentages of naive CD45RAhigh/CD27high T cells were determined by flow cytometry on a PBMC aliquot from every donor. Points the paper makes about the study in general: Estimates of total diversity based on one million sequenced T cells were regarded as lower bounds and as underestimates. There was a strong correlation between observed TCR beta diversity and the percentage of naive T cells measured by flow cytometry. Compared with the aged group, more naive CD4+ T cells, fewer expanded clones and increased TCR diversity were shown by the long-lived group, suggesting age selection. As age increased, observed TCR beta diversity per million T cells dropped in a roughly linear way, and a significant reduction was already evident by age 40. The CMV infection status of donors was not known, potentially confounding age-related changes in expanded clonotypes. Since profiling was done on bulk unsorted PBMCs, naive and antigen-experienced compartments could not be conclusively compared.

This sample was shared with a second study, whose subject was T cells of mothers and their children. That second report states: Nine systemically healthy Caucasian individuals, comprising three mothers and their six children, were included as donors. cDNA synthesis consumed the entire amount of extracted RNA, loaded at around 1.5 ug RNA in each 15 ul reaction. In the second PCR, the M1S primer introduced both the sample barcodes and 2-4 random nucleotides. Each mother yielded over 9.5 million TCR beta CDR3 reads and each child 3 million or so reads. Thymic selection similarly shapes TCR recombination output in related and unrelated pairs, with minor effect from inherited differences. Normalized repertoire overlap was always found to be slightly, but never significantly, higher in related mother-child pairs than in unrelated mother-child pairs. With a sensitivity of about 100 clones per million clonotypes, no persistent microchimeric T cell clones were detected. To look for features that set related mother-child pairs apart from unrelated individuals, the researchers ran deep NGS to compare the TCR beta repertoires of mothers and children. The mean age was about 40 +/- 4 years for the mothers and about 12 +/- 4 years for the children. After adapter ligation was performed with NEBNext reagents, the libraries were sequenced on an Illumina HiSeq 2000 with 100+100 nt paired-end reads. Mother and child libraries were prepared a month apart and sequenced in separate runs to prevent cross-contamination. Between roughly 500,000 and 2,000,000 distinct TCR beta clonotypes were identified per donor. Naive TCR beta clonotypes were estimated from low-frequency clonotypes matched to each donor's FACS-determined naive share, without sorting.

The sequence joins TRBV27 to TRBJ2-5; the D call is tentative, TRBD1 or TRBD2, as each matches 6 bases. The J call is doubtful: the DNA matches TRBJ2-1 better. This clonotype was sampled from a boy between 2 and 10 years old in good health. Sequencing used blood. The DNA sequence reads TGTGCCAGCAGTTCAGGAGGGGGGACGAATGAGCAGTTCTTC. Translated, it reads CASSSGGGTNEQFF.